Presented here are 25 T cell receptor beta chains from one specimen sequenced in a study of T cells in Graves' hyperthyroidism and ophthalmopathy. RNA transcripts gave rise to amplified TCR beta CDR3 regions. The HTBI primer set was used in a first-round RT-PCR of the TCR CDR3. TCRdb re-derived calls from the multiplex PCR reads in MiXCR, one entry per CDR3 protein. Of around 690,000 distinct CDR3 sequences listed, 15% to 20% are singletons. Sequenced material: blood. Receptors originate from a man in his forties or fifties with Graves' hyperthyroidism.

This clonotype occurred many times. This rearrangement joins TRBV29-1 to TRBJ2-7; 12 bases match TRBD2. Per the germline V gene, CDR1 is SQVTM and CDR2 is ANQGSEA. The CDR3 is 15 residues long. V shed 1 base, J shed 6 bases, and the junction held 7 bases outside the gene matches. The CDR3 region has the DNA TGCAGCGTTGAAGTTCCGACTAGCGGGAGTGGCGAGCAGTACTTC. As protein: CSVEVPTSGSGEQYF.

The table lists this clonotype with a few counts. The chain carries TRBV6-2 or TRBV6-3 and TRBJ2-7; unclear D gene. Germline V lookup: CDR1 MNHEY, CDR2 SVGEGT. The CDR3 contains 12 residues. V lost 3 bases to trimming and J lost 6 bases, with 9 bases between them. CDR3 DNA: TGTGCCAGCAGTTATCTTCCTTCCGAGCAGTACTTC. Protein: CASSYLPSEQYF.

This clonotype was observed many times. V is TRBV6-2 or TRBV6-3 and J is TRBJ1-3, with a tentative D call TRBD1 (5 bases). The germline V gene has CDR1 MNHEY and CDR2 SVGEGT. CDR3 size: 15 residues. V was trimmed by 4 bases and J by 3 bases, leaving 13 bases between them. This chain's CDR3 is CASSSWGNDGNTIYF. CDR3 bases: TGTGCCAGCAGTTCGTGGGGGAATGATGGAAACACCATATATTTT.

This clonotype was seen ten or more times. The chain combines TRBV27 with TRBJ2-1, with D unclear. The V gene lost 3 bases and the J gene lost 10 bases, with 10 bases spanning the gap. The CDR3 contains 12 residues. The germline V gene encodes CDR1 MNHEY and CDR2 SMNVEV (reference sequence). The CDR3 region has the DNA TGTGCCAGCAGTTTGCAGACGGGCGAGCAGTTCTTC. Translated: CASSLQTGEQFF.

This clonotype was seen at least ten times. The V gene is TRBV2, the J gene TRBJ2-6, with TRBD2 as a possible D gene (5 bases). The V gene's germline CDR1 is SNHLY and CDR2 FYNNEI. The V end was cut by 4 bases, the J end by 0 bases, with 13 bases between. CDR3 length: 17 amino acids. The CDR3 nucleotides are TGTGCCAGCAGTGCGATAGAGGGCTACTCTGGGGCCAACGTCCTGACTTTC. Translation gives CASSAIEGYSGANVLTF.

This clonotype was counted between two and nine times. The gene calls are TRBV5-1 and TRBJ2-7; D call uncertain. Looked up from germline, CDR1 is SGHRS and CDR2 is YFSETQ. The V end was cut by 3 bases, the J end by 6 bases, with 13 bases between. The CDR3 covers 13 residues. CDR3: CASSWTISGEQYF. The CDR3 DNA reads TGCGCCAGCAGCTGGACCATCTCGGGCGAGCAGTACTTC.

The V call is TRBV28, the J call TRBJ2-1, with 9 positions matching TRBD1. J gave up 4 bases and V 7 bases, and 8 bases lay outside the gene matches. The length of the CDR3 is 15 residues. Germline V gene sequence: CDR1 MDHEN, CDR2 SYDVKM. The CDR3 DNA reads TGTGCCAGCACGAGTCAGGGACAGGGATACAATGAGCAGTTCTTC. Translating gives CASTSQGQGYNEQFF.

This chain joins TRBV25-1 and TRBJ1-1, with D unclear. V lost 1 base and J 0 bases, leaving 9 bases between the germline ends. The CDR3 covers 15 residues. CDR1 is MGHDK and CDR2 is SYGVNS in the germline V gene. The CDR3 nucleotides are TGTGCCAGCAGTGAATCGGGTAGCATGAACACTGAAGCTTTCTTT. Translating it yields CASSESGSMNTEAFF.

In this sample, this clonotype turned up once. The chain couples TRBV19 to TRBJ1-1; the match to TRBD1 covers 7 bases. The V segment lost 7 bases and the J segment 1 base; nucleotides outside the gene matches: 6. The CDR3 has 14 residues. CDR1 and CDR2 (germline): LNHDA, SQIVND (reference sequence). The CDR3 DNA follows: TGTGCCAGTATTGCCGACAGGGCGAACACTGAAGCTTTCTTT. Protein sequence: CASIADRANTEAFF.

As concerns this clonotype: A much larger clone lies a single base off, so this may be a read error. The V gene is TRBV28, the J gene TRBJ2-5, with TRBD2 matching 7 bases. CDR3 length: 12 amino acids. CDR1 is MDHEN and CDR2 is SYDVKM in the germline V gene. The junction had 6 bases not matched to a gene; V was cut back by 9 bases and J by 5 bases. CDR3 loop: CARSGMGETQYF. The CDR3 DNA reads TGTGCCAGAAGCGGGATGGGGGAGACCCAGTACTTC.

In this sample, this clonotype turned up many times. V gene TRBV24-1 combines with J gene TRBJ2-1; D not resolved. The CDR3 has 13 residues. V lost 5 bases, J lost 3 bases, and 7 bases lay in between. Germline V gene lookup returns CDR1 KGHDR and CDR2 SFDVKD. CDR3 nucleotide sequence: TGTGCCACCAGTGGGGGTGACTACAATGAGCAGTTCTTC. This encodes CATSGGDYNEQFF.

This clonotype was observed many times. The chain recombines TRBV12-3 or TRBV12-4 with TRBJ1-4; D possibly corresponds to TRBD1 (6 bases). Trimming removed 3 bases at V and 3 bases at J, with 11 bases between. The CDR3 loop spans 15 amino acids. The CDR3 DNA is TGTGCCAGCAGTTTTGGGGGGCAGTCTAATGAAAAACTGTTTTTT. Encoded protein: CASSFGGQSNEKLFF.

On this clonotype: A much larger clone lies a single base off, so this may be a read error. The J gene is TRBJ2-5, the V gene TRBV25-1; TRBD2 agrees at 14 bases. The germline gives CDR1 MGHDK, CDR2 SYGVNS. The CDR3 is made up of 17 amino acids. CDR3 in amino acids: CAGRGTSGSPLQETQYF. CDR3 DNA sequence: TGTGCCGGCAGAGGGACTAGCGGGAGCCCCCTCCAAGAGACCCAGTACTTC.

A remark on this clonotype: At one of its ends the junction is not consistent with the germline gene, which may arise from a read error. This chain links TRBV28 with TRBJ2-4; D possibly matches TRBD1 or TRBD2 (5 bases each). The CDR3 consists of 15 residues. Looked up from germline, CDR1 is MDHEN and CDR2 is SYDVKM. The CDR3 spells CASAPSHGAKNIQHF. DNA for the CDR3: TGTGCCAGCGCCCCCAGCCACGGGGCCAAAAACATTCAGCACTTC.

This clonotype was counted between two and nine times. The chain recombines TRBV6-6 with TRBJ2-1, with TRBD2 matching over 7 bases. Germline loops: CDR1 MNHNY, CDR2 SVGAGI (reference sequence). The CDR3 has 15 residues. J gave up 1 base and V 2 bases, and 2 bases lay outside the gene matches. CDR3 loop: CASSYGGESYNEQFF. DNA for the CDR3: TGTGCCAGCAGTTACGGGGGGGAGTCCTACAATGAGCAGTTCTTC.

The CDR3, as DNA: TGTGCCAGCAGCCAAGATCCCGGACAGGGGAATGAGCAGTTCTTC. It specifies CASSQDPGQGNEQFF. This rearrangement joins TRBV14 to TRBJ2-1, with 9 positions matching TRBD1. After removal of 0 bases from V and 7 bases from J, the junction contained 4 bases not matched to a gene. From germline, CDR1 is SGHDN and CDR2 FVKESK. The CDR3 is 15 residues long.

The genes are TRBV6-1 and TRBJ1-5; D not resolved. CDR1 and CDR2 (germline): MNHNS, SASEGT. The CDR3 has 13 amino acids. The V end lost 7 bases, the J end lost 4 bases, and 11 bases lay between the germline ends. The CDR3 nucleotides read TGTGCCAGCATTTCAGACGGGAATCAGCCCCAGCATTTT. As protein: CASISDGNQPQHF.

This clonotype has ten or more counts. The rearrangement links TRBV28 to TRBJ2-5; tentatively, D is TRBD2 (5 bases). Trimming removed 3 bases at V and 4 bases at J, with 9 bases between. The CDR3 totals 13 residues. Per the germline V gene, CDR1 is MDHEN and CDR2 is SYDVKM. The CDR3 protein is CASSLEAPETQYF. The CDR3 DNA sequence: TGTGCCAGCAGTTTGGAGGCTCCAGAGACCCAGTACTTC.

This clonotype was seen at least ten times. The rearrangement uses TRBV27 and TRBJ2-7; 9 positions match TRBD1. The CDR3 sequence is 14 residues long. V lost 4 bases to trimming and J lost 3 bases; unmatched junction nucleotides: 4. The germline V gene has CDR1 MNHEY and CDR2 SMNVEV (reference sequence). In nucleotides, the CDR3 is TGTGCCAGCAGTTGGACGGGACAGGGCTACGAGCAGTACTTC. Protein: CASSWTGQGYEQYF.

The chain uses TRBV19 and TRBJ1-5; 7 bases match TRBD1. V gave up 5 bases and J gave up 5 bases; unmatched junction bases: 12. The CDR3 totals 16 residues. CDR1 is LNHDA and CDR2 is SQIVND in the germline V gene (reference sequence). The CDR3: CASSALRDRDDQPQHF. The DNA of the CDR3 is TGTGCCAGTAGTGCCCTCCGGGACAGAGATGATCAGCCCCAGCATTTT.

This clonotype has only a few counts. This chain links TRBV20-1 with TRBJ2-1; 10 bases line up with TRBD2. The CDR3 has 18 amino acids. V lost 0 bases, J lost 0 bases, and 8 bases stayed unmatched. Germline V lookup: CDR1 DFQATT, CDR2 SNEGSKA (reference sequence). The CDR3 spells CSAREGASGSSSYNEQFF. CDR3 bases: TGCAGTGCTAGAGAGGGAGCTAGCGGGAGTTCCTCCTACAATGAGCAGTTCTTC.

This clonotype was detected ten times or more. The chain recombines TRBV7-2 with TRBJ2-2; D gene unclear. Germline assignment: CDR1 SGHTA and CDR2 FQGNSA. The V end lost 5 bases, the J end lost 7 bases, and 8 bases lay between the germline ends. The CDR3 is made up of 12 amino acids. CDR3 loop: CASSPPGGELFF. CDR3 coding DNA: TGTGCCAGCAGCCCTCCCGGCGGGGAGCTGTTTTTT.

This clonotype was found a few times. V and J are TRBV14 and TRBJ2-2, with D perhaps matching TRBD1 (5 bases). Germline CDR1 and CDR2: SGHDN and FVKESK. The germline V and J ends were trimmed by 1 base and 7 bases, with 16 bases remaining between them. The CDR3 runs 16 residues. The CDR3 DNA is TGTGCCAGCAGCCAAGTTCAAGTTGGGGCCGGCGGGGAGCTGTTTTTT. Translation: CASSQVQVGAGGELFF.

This chain links TRBV28 with TRBJ2-1; 11 nucleotides agree with TRBD2. CDR1 is MDHEN and CDR2 is SYDVKM in the germline V gene. The junction had 10 bases not matched to a gene; V was cut back by 5 bases and J by 10 bases. CDR3 size: 15 residues. CDR3 protein: CASSLLAGGRSEQFF. Here the CDR3 DNA reads TGTGCCAGCAGTCTCTTAGCGGGAGGGCGTTCCGAGCAGTTCTTC. The complete variable domain, with remaining parts taken from reference TRBV28 and TRBJ2-1, reads DVKVTQSSRYLVKRTGEKVFLECVQDMDHENMFWYRQDPGLGLRLIYFSYDVKMKEKGDIPEGYSVSREKKERFSLILESASTNQTSMYLCASSLLAGGRSEQFFGPGTRLTVL.

This clonotype was seen ten or more times. The chain has TRBV7-2 and TRBJ2-7, with TRBD1 identical over 7 bases. Unmatched junction bases numbered 5, after V lost 2 bases and J lost 7 bases. CDR3 length equals 13 residues. Germline loops: CDR1 SGHTA, CDR2 FQGNSA. CDR3 loop: CASSLQGGWEQYF. CDR3 DNA: TGTGCCAGCAGCTTACAAGGGGGCTGGGAGCAGTACTTC.